Listed here are 24 T cell receptor beta chains from one sample, sequenced in a study of cytomegalovirus exposure and HLA in healthy donors. The PCR made use of 60 Vbeta and 13 Jbeta primers. Using immunoSEQ multiplex PCR, the repertoire was profiled, and TCRdb retains in-frame clones only, with some absent. This sample's table reports 45,000 to 60,000 clones. Sequenced input: PBMCs. The source of these receptors is a woman aged 40 to 49 in good health and CMV-seronegative.

The chain employs TRBV10-3 and TRBJ2-3; TRBD2 aligns across 8 bases. The length of the CDR3 is 14 residues. V shed 9 bases and J 0 bases; nucleotides not matched to a gene: 5. Germline CDR1 reads ENHRY; CDR2 reads SYGVKD. CDR3 region: CAIMASGSTDTQYF. CDR3 bases: TGTGCCATAATGGCTAGCGGGAGCACAGATACGCAGTATTTT.

The chain couples TRBV28 to TRBJ2-7; D not certain. CDR3 length: 12 amino acids. Between the trimmed V and J ends, which lost 6 bases and 3 bases, there was a span of 9 bases. The germline V gene has CDR1 MDHEN and CDR2 SYDVKM. CDR3 bases: TGTGCCAGCAGCCCCCCGGGCTACGAGCAGTACTTC. Amino acids: CASSPPGYEQYF.

This rearrangement joins TRBV27 to TRBJ1-2; D is uncertain. The CDR3 length is 15 residues. V was shortened by 0 bases and J by 8 bases, with 16 bases between the two germline ends. The germline gives CDR1 MNHEY, CDR2 SMNVEV (reference sequence). The CDR3 loop reads CASSLSLGSEGGYTF. For the CDR3, the DNA is TGTGCCAGCAGTTTATCCCTTGGATCGGAGGGCGGCTACACCTTC.

The genes are TRBV7-2 and TRBJ1-2; D is possibly TRBD1 (6 bases). Trimming shortened V by 5 bases and J by 4 bases, and 11 bases separated the two germline ends. The CDR3 runs to 13 residues. From germline, CDR1 is SGHTA and CDR2 FQGNSA. Here the CDR3 DNA reads TGTGCCAGCAGCCCTATGGACAGCTATGGCTACACCTTC. Protein: CASSPMDSYGYTF.

The gene calls are TRBV19 and TRBJ1-1; D is uncertain. Germline lookup yields CDR1 LNHDA and CDR2 SQIVND (reference sequence). CDR3 size: 12 residues. Trimming left V 7 bases short and J 1 base short, with 7 bases between. The CDR3 is CASILGNTEAFF. Written as DNA, the CDR3 is TGTGCCAGTATTCTAGGGAACACTGAAGCTTTCTTT. The full variable domain, its missing parts supplied by reference TRBV19 and TRBJ1-1, is DGGITQSPKYLFRKEGQNVTLSCEQNLNHDAMYWYRQDPGQGLRLIYYSQIVNDFQKGDIAEGYSVSREKKESFPLTVTSAQKNPTAFYLCASILGNTEAFFGQGTRLTVV.

The rearrangement joins TRBV14 to TRBJ2-7, with D tentatively TRBD1 (6 bases). The germline gives CDR1 SGHDN, CDR2 FVKESK. The germline V and J ends were trimmed by 4 bases and 5 bases, with 18 bases remaining between them. This CDR3 region has 15 residues. CDR3 region: CASSPRQVPLDEQYF. CDR3 in DNA: TGTGCCAGCAGCCCGAGACAGGTCCCTCTAGACGAGCAGTACTTC.

The chain is built from TRBV1 and TRBJ2-2; the table's D gene call, TRBD2, was not cross checked with the DNA. TRBV1 has pseudogene status. CDR3 size: 19 residues. The CDR3 sequence is CTSSQERALTSGNTGELFF. For the CDR3, the DNA is TGCACCAGCAGCCAAGAGCGGGCGTTGACTAGCGGGAACACCGGGGAGCTGTTTTTT.

The chain uses TRBV5-6 and TRBJ2-5; maybe TRBD2 (6 bases). Between the trimmed V and J ends, which lost 3 bases and 5 bases, there was a span of 11 bases. The V gene's germline CDR1 is SGHDT and CDR2 YYEEEE. The CDR3 covers 13 residues. The CDR3 here is CASSSTGVETQYF. CDR3 sequence (DNA): TGTGCCAGCAGCTCTACGGGGGTGGAGACCCAGTACTTC.

The rearrangement uses TRBV5-1 and TRBJ2-7; weak D call: TRBD1 (5 bases). Germline V CDR1 and CDR2: SGHRS, YFSETQ. V was pared by 0 bases and J by 4 bases, with 11 bases between. The CDR3 contains 14 residues. DNA for the CDR3: TGCGCCAGCAGCTTGGAACCAGGGATTTACGAGCAGTACTTC. It translates to CASSLEPGIYEQYF. The variable domain in full, with the rest retrieved from reference TRBV5-1 and TRBJ2-7, is KAGVTQTPRYLIKTRGQQVTLSCSPISGHRSVSWYQQTPGQGLQFLFEYFSETQRNKGNFPGRFSGRQFSNSRSEMNVSTLELGDSALYLCASSLEPGIYEQYFGPGTRLTVT.

The chain joins TRBV6-1 to TRBJ1-5; possible D gene TRBD1, 5 bases. CDR1 MNHNS and CDR2 SASEGT come from the germline V gene. The CDR3 contains 15 residues. V lost 6 bases and J lost 0, with 12 bases in between. Here the CDR3 reads CASSQGSYSNQPQHF. The CDR3 DNA follows: TGTGCCAGCAGCCAGGGAAGCTATAGCAATCAGCCCCAGCATTTT.

CDR3 residues: CASSPQGAELFF. The CDR3 DNA reads as TGTGCCAGCTCACCACAGGGGGCAGAGCTGTTTTTT. The V and J genes are TRBV18 and TRBJ2-2; 7 nucleotides agree with TRBD1. Per the germline V gene, CDR1 is KGHSH and CDR2 is LQKENI. V lost 1 base to trimming and J lost 11 bases; unmatched junction nucleotides: 1. There are 12 residues in the CDR3.

Regarding this clone: Sequence at one end of the junction differs from germline and may be a read error. The identical CDR3 is also encoded by other nucleotide sequences in the sample. This chain joins TRBV5-1 and TRBJ1-6; D is undetermined. CDR3 length: 15 amino acids. The germline CDR1 and CDR2 sequences are SGHRS and YFSETQ. Written as DNA, the CDR3 is TGCGCCAGCAGCTTGGAGGGAGGGAGGCATTCACCCCTACACTTT. Amino acids: CASSLEGGRHSPLHF.

A word on this clone: Compared with germline, one end of the junction differs, possibly owing to a read error. V gene TRBV30 combines with J gene TRBJ1-4; D remains unclear. The CDR3 runs 13 residues. Per the germline V gene, CDR1 is GTSNPN and CDR2 is SVGIG (reference sequence). CDR3 in amino acids: CDWSVQSGRKLFF. CDR3 coding DNA: TGTGACTGGAGTGTACAATCGGGTCGAAAACTGTTTTTT.

The chain links TRBV4-2 to TRBJ2-1; TRBD2 matches at 9 bases. Germline V gives CDR1 LGHNA, CDR2 YNFKEQ. This CDR3 region has 16 residues. The junction had 13 bases not matched to a gene; V was cut back by 4 bases and J by 9 bases. DNA of the CDR3: TGTGCCAGCAGCCCTTCCCGATTCGGAGCGGGGGGTGAGCAGTTCTTC. Translating gives CASSPSRFGAGGEQFF.

The rearrangement links TRBV12-5 to TRBJ2-7, with a weak D call TRBD2 (5 bases). Trimming shortened V by 5 bases and J by 0 bases, and 20 bases separated the two germline ends. The CDR3 is made up of 17 amino acids. In germline, CDR1 is LGHNT, CDR2 FRNRAP. The CDR3 loop reads CASGPVPFGESSYEQYF. The CDR3 nucleotides are TGTGCTAGTGGTCCTGTGCCTTTCGGGGAGAGCTCCTACGAGCAGTACTTC.

This sequence joins TRBV5-1 and TRBJ2-7; 14 bases line up with TRBD2. Germline V CDR1 and CDR2: SGHRS, YFSETQ. Losses at the gene ends were 4 bases for V and 7 bases for J; bases not matched to a gene: 7. This CDR3 is built from 15 residues. The CDR3 here is CASSPGTSGGREQYF. CDR3 nucleotide sequence: TGCGCCAGCAGCCCTGGGACTAGCGGGGGTAGGGAGCAGTACTTC.

The gene calls are TRBV18 and TRBJ1-5, with D tentatively TRBD1 (6 bases). CDR3 size: 13 residues. The V and J ends lost 6 bases and 10 bases respectively, with 16 bases between them. Germline assignment: CDR1 KGHSH and CDR2 LQKENI. DNA for the CDR3: TGTGCCAGCTCCCCAGGAGGACAGCGACCCCAGCATTTT. It translates to CASSPGGQRPQHF.

The rearrangement links TRBV19 to TRBJ1-3; no reliable D call. This CDR3 is built from 15 residues. V gave up 3 bases and J gave up 0 bases, with 9 bases separating them. In germline, CDR1 is LNHDA, CDR2 SQIVND (reference sequence). CDR3 nucleotide sequence: TGTGCCAGTAGTATCCACATGAACTCTGGAAACACCATATATTTT. The encoded protein is CASSIHMNSGNTIYF.

The V call is TRBV19, the J call TRBJ2-2, with TRBD2 matching over 8 bases. The CDR3 has 16 amino acids. The V gene's germline CDR1 is LNHDA and CDR2 SQIVND (reference sequence). V lost 5 bases and J lost 4; bases outside the gene matches: 9. The chain's CDR3 is CASSPMGGTSTGELFF. The CDR3 DNA is TGTGCCAGTAGTCCGATGGGGGGGACTAGCACCGGGGAGCTGTTTTTT.

The V call is TRBV5-1, the J call TRBJ1-4; D unresolved. Per germline, CDR1 SGHRS and CDR2 YFSETQ. This CDR3 has 14 residues. The germline V and J ends were trimmed by 0 bases and 2 bases, with 5 bases remaining between them. The CDR3 bases are TGCGCCAGCAGCTTGGACAGCACTAATGAAAAACTGTTTTTT. Protein product: CASSLDSTNEKLFF. Using reference TRBV5-1 and TRBJ1-4 for the parts outside the CDR3, the full variable domain is KAGVTQTPRYLIKTRGQQVTLSCSPISGHRSVSWYQQTPGQGLQFLFEYFSETQRNKGNFPGRFSGRQFSNSRSEMNVSTLELGDSALYLCASSLDSTNEKLFFGSGTQLSVL.

V and J are TRBV10-3 and TRBJ1-5; 7 positions match TRBD1. Losses at the gene ends were 9 bases for V and 6 bases for J; bases not matched to a gene: 8. CDR3 size: 13 residues. CDR1 and CDR2 from the germline V gene are ENHRY and SYGVKD. The CDR3 nucleotides read TGTGCCATAGGGGACAGCCTCAGTCAGCCCCAGCATTTT. This sequence encodes CAIGDSLSQPQHF.

The rearrangement links TRBV7-9 to TRBJ1-2; 7 bases fit TRBD1. Germline V CDR1 and CDR2: SEHNR, FQNEAQ (reference sequence). CDR3 length equals 13 residues. V dropped 2 bases and J dropped 11; count of bases not matched to a gene: 8. In nucleotides, the CDR3 is TGTGCCAGCAGCTTACGAGAGGACAGGAAGTACACCTTC. Its translation is CASSLREDRKYTF.

The rearrangement uses TRBV2 and TRBJ2-3; TRBD2 aligns across 12 bases. This CDR3 region has 18 residues. Trimming removed 7 bases from V and 1 base from J; junction bases left unmatched: 12. The germline V gene has CDR1 SNHLY and CDR2 FYNNEI. CDR3 residues: CASKDLLWTSGGTDTQYF. The CDR3 region has the DNA TGTGCCAGCAAAGACCTCCTTTGGACTAGCGGGGGCACAGATACGCAGTATTTT.

The rearrangement uses TRBV9 and TRBJ1-4; 9 bases map to TRBD1. Germline CDR1 and CDR2: SGDLS and YYNGEE. V lost 4 bases and J lost 8; bases outside the gene matches: 12. The CDR3 loop spans 16 amino acids. CDR3 in amino acids: CASSSRTGALAEKLFF. CDR3 coding DNA: TGTGCCAGCAGCTCCAGGACAGGGGCATTGGCGGAAAAACTGTTTTTT.